This is a list of T cell receptor beta chains from one sample in a study of Ad26.COV2.S vaccination and SARS-CoV-2 variants. Assay used: immunoSEQ multiplex PCR; TCRdb lists only in-frame clones, some missing. The sample comprises roughly 320,000 clones, around 86% of which are singletons, and 3.4% rests with the top ten. The specimen was peripheral blood, collected in a trial of Ad26.COV2.S vaccine versus placebo. The receptor set was obtained from a person between 18 and 65 years old who received the Ad26.COV2.S COVID-19 vaccine or a placebo. Each CDR3 is given with its conserved first and last residue. A D gene is named only where the DNA matches it firmly. Size tells how often a clone was seen (once, few, many) or the class of an expanded clone, and some rows leave it out.

size	D	V	J	DNA	CDR3
.	.	TRBV30	TRBJ1-2	TGTGCCTGGAGTGCGCCAGTTTACGACAGAAACTATGGCTACACCTTC	CAWSAPVYDRNYGYTF
.	.	TRBV27	TRBJ1-6	TGTGCCAGCTCGGACTGGGGGAATTCACCCCTCCACTTT	CASSDWGNSPLHF
once	.	TRBV7-8	TRBJ2-2	TGTGCCAGCAGCTTGCACAGGGTGGAGAACACCGGGGAGCTGTTTTTT	CASSLHRVENTGELFF
.	.	TRBV19	TRBJ1-4	TGTGCCAGTAGTATTGGCGCAACTAATGAAAAACTGTTTTTT	CASSIGATNEKLFF
.	.	TRBV28	TRBJ2-5	TGTGCCAGCAGTTCGAATATGGAGACCCAGTACTTC	CASSSNMETQYF
.	.	TRBV25-1	TRBJ1-1	TGTGCCAGCAGTCCCCTAGGCAAGAACACTGAAGCTTTCTTT	CASSPLGKNTEAFF
.	.	TRBV6-1	TRBJ2-5	TGTGCCAGCAGTGACCATACACAGAGAAAGACCCAGTACTTC	CASSDHTQRKTQYF
once	.	TRBV2	TRBJ1-1	TGTGCCAGCAGAAACCCGGGACTGGATGAAGCTTTCTTT	CASRNPGLDEAFF
.	TRBD1	TRBV19	TRBJ1-5	TGTGCCAGTACTACAGGGGGGCTGGACAATCAGCCCCAGCATTTT	CASTTGGLDNQPQHF
.	.	TRBV19	TRBJ2-1	TGTGCCAGTAGTATGGGTCCCCTGGAGCAGTTCTTC	CASSMGPLEQFF
.	.	TRBV27	TRBJ1-1	TGTGCCAGCAGTGTCATTACCCCAATTTTGTTGTTCTTT	CASSVITPILLFF
.	TRBD1	TRBV6-4	TRBJ1-5	TGTGCCAGGGGGGGGACAGGGATCAATCAGCCCCAGCATTTT	CARGGTGINQPQHF
.	TRBD1	TRBV5-4	TRBJ1-2	TGTGCCAGCAGCTTTTCGAGACAGGGGGCTCATGGCTACACCTTC	CASSFSRQGAHGYTF
.	.	TRBV29-1	TRBJ1-1	TGCAGCGTTGAGCCAGGGAACACTGAAGCTTTCTTT	CSVEPGNTEAFF
.	.	TRBV6-5	TRBJ2-5	TGTGCCAGCAGTCCCCAGGGGCTAGGCCAAGAGACCCAGTACTTC	CASSPQGLGQETQYF
.	.	TRBV10-3	TRBJ2-3	TGTGCCACCATTGGTAACGAAATCGGCACAGATACGCAGTATTTT	CATIGNEIGTDTQYF
.	.	TRBV9	TRBJ1-5	TGTGCCAGCAGCGCCAACAGCAATCAGCCCCAGCATTTT	CASSANSNQPQHF
.	TRBD1	TRBV4-2	TRBJ2-7	TGTGCCAGCAGCCAAGGTCCGGGACAGATCTACGAGCAGTACTTC	CASSQGPGQIYEQYF
.	.	TRBV2	TRBJ1-2	TGTGCCAGCAGCATTCACCCGGGACGTATGGACTACACCTTC	CASSIHPGRMDYTF
.	.	TRBV6-5	TRBJ2-7	TGTGCCAGCAGAACGGACGGCACCTACGAGCAGTACTTC	CASRTDGTYEQYF
.	.	TRBV11-3	TRBJ2-6	TGTGCCAGCAGCTTTGGGGGAGCCAACGTCCTGACTTTC	CASSFGGANVLTF
.	.	TRBV7-2	TRBJ1-6	TGTGCCAGCAGCCCGAGGGTGAATAATTCACCCCTCCACTTT	CASSPRVNNSPLHF
.	TRBD1	TRBV19	TRBJ2-7	TGTGCCAGTAGTATGGCAGGGGGCTCGGACGAGCAGTACTTC	CASSMAGGSDEQYF
.	.	TRBV5-1	TRBJ1-6	TGCGCCAGCAGCTTGGGGGCAGGGGCCATCAATTCACCCCTCCACTTT	CASSLGAGAINSPLHF
once	TRBD1	TRBV3-1/TRBV3-2	TRBJ2-7	TGTGCCAGCAGCCAGGGCCCGGGGACAGGGGGCGACGAGCAGTACTTC	CASSQGPGTGGDEQYF
.	TRBD1	TRBV11-3	TRBJ1-6	TGTGCCAGCAGAAAGAAGGGGACAGGGCCACAACCATATAATTCACCCCTCCACTTT	CASRKKGTGPQPYNSPLHF
once	TRBD1	TRBV7-8	TRBJ1-4	TGTGCCAGCAGCACGGACAGGGGGCCGGGTGAAAAACTGTTTTTT	CASSTDRGPGEKLFF
.	TRBD2	TRBV2	TRBJ2-5	TGTGCCAGCAACCTACTAGCGGGGCAAGAGACCCAGTACTTC	CASNLLAGQETQYF
.	TRBD1	TRBV29-1	TRBJ1-1	TGCAGCGTTGGGGACAGGGGGCTCACTGAAGCTTTCTTT	CSVGDRGLTEAFF
.	.	TRBV19	TRBJ1-1	TGTGCCAGTAGTCTTTCCGGGGTCACTGAAGCTTTCTTT	CASSLSGVTEAFF
.	.	TRBV5-8	TRBJ2-1	TGTGCCAGCAGCTTGTCCCAGGGTATGAATGAGCAGTTCTTC	CASSLSQGMNEQFF
few	.	TRBV7-9	TRBJ1-1	TGTGCCAGCAGCTTCCTTAACACTGAAGCTTTCTTT	CASSFLNTEAFF
once	TRBD2	TRBV7-2	TRBJ2-4	TGTGCCAGCAGCACGGGACTAGCGCGAAACATTCAGTACTTC	CASSTGLARNIQYF
.	TRBD2	TRBV9	TRBJ2-3	TGTGCCAGCAGCGTAGCCGGGGGGGCTGGCACAGATACGCAGTATTTT	CASSVAGGAGTDTQYF
few	.	TRBV27	TRBJ1-5	TGTGCCAGCAGTTCCCCCGGGGGAGGTCAGCCCCAGCATTTT	CASSSPGGGQPQHF
.	.	TRBV10-3	TRBJ2-7	TGTGCCATCAGTTCCACCGGGACTTACTACGAGCAGTACTTC	CAISSTGTYYEQYF
.	.	TRBV2	TRBJ1-5	TGTGCCAGCAGAGGCCCCGGGAGGCCCAATCAGCCCCAGCATTTT	CASRGPGRPNQPQHF
.	TRBD1	TRBV4-2	TRBJ2-7	TGTGCCAGCAGCCCGGGACAGGTCAGCTCCTACGAGCAGTACTTC	CASSPGQVSSYEQYF
.	.	TRBV30	TRBJ1-2	TGTGCCTGGAGTGCAACTAAGGGCTATGGCTACACCTTC	CAWSATKGYGYTF
once	.	TRBV6-2/TRBV6-3	TRBJ2-7	TGTGCCAGCAGTTACGCTAGTCCAGGGGCGAGCTCCTACGAGCAGTACTTC	CASSYASPGASSYEQYF